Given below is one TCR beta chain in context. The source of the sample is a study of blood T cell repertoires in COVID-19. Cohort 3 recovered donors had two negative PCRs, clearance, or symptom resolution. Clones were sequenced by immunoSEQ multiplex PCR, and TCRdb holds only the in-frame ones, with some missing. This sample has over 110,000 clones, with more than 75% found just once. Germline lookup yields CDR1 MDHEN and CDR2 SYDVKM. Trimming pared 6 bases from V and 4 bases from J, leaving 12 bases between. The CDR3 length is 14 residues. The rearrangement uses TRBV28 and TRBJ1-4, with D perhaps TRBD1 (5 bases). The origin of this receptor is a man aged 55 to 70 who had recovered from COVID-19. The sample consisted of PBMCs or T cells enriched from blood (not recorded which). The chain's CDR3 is CASRPTGGNEKLFF. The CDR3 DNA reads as TGTGCCAGCAGGCCTACGGGGGGTAATGAAAAACTGTTTTTT.